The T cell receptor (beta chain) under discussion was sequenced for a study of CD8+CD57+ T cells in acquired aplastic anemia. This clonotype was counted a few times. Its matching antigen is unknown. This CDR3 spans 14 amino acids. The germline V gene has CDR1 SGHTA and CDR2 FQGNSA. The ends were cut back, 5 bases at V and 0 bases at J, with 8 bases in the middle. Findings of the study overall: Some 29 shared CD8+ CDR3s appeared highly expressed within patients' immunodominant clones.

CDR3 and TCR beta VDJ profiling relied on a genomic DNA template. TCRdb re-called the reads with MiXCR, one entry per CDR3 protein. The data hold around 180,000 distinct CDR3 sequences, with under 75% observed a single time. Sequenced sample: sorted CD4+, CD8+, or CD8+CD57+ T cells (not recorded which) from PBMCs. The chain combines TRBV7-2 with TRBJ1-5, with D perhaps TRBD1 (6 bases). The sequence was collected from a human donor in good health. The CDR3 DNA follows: TGTGCCAGCAGCCCGGACAGTAGCAATCAGCCCCAGCATTTT. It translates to CASSPDSSNQPQHF.